This T cell receptor (beta chain) originates from a study of T cell responses to AZD1222 COVID-19 vaccine. V was shortened by 3 bases and J by 0 bases, with 9 bases between the two germline ends. CDR1 and CDR2 from the germline V gene are MDHEN and SYDVKM. This CDR3 is 15 amino acids long. Libraries were prepared by immunoSEQ multiplex PCR; TCRdb keeps only in-frame clonotypes and omits some of them. The table includes around 140,000 clones, 65% to 90% detected once. Sequencing used peripheral blood, obtained on day 0 of AZD1222 vaccination. This chain links TRBV28 with TRBJ2-4; D is uncertain. The source is an adult in good health. CDR3 DNA sequence: TGTGCCAGCAGTTTTAGCATACAAGCCAAAAACATTCAGTACTTC. Protein sequence: CASSFSIQAKNIQYF. The full variable domain, its missing parts supplied by reference TRBV28 and TRBJ2-4, is DVKVTQSSRYLVKRTGEKVFLECVQDMDHENMFWYRQDPGLGLRLIYFSYDVKMKEKGDIPEGYSVSREKKERFSLILESASTNQTSMYLCASSFSIQAKNIQYFGAGTRLSVL.